The 15 T cell receptor beta chains listed next were all sequenced from one sample in a study of shared clonotypes between healthy human individuals. Produced via immunoSEQ multiplex PCR; TCRdb's table is partial and in-frame only. The sample yields 2,100,000 or so clones, almost 96% seen once. The sequenced material came from naive CD4+ T cells sorted from blood. Subset: CD45RA+ positively selected. The source is a man aged 18-30 years in good health.

On this clone itself: At the DNA level, this CDR3 is encoded by other sequences in the same sample as well. V gene TRBV6-5 combines with J gene TRBJ1-1; maybe TRBD1 (5 bases). CDR1 and CDR2 (germline): MNHEY, SVGAGI. Between the trimmed V and J ends, which lost 0 bases and 5 bases, there was a span of 13 bases. The CDR3 runs to 15 residues. CDR3 amino acids: CASSYSFGGGTEAFF. The CDR3 nucleotides read TGTGCCAGCAGTTACTCCTTCGGGGGTGGGACTGAAGCTTTCTTT.

The chain recombines TRBV11-3 with TRBJ2-7; weak D call: TRBD1 (6 bases). V was trimmed by 4 bases and J by 3 bases, leaving 10 bases between them. The V gene's germline CDR1 is SGHNT and CDR2 YENEEA. The CDR3 spans 13 residues. DNA of the CDR3: TGTGCCAGCAGCTCTGGACAGATCTACGAGCAGTACTTC. Translation: CASSSGQIYEQYF. Combining the CDR3 with reference TRBV11-3 and TRBJ2-7 gives the whole variable domain EAGVVQSPRYKIIEKKQPVAFWCNPISGHNTLYWYLQNLGQGPELLIRYENEEAVDDSQLPKDRFSAERLKGVDSTLKIQPAELGDSAVYLCASSSGQIYEQYFGPGTRLTVT.

In regard to this clone: Different DNA sequences within this sample yield the same CDR3. J is TRBJ2-7 and V is TRBV5-4, with D perhaps matching TRBD2 (7 bases). CDR1 SGHNT and CDR2 YYREEE come from the germline V gene (reference sequence). The CDR3 has 14 amino acids. Trimming removed 0 bases at V and 4 bases at J, with 11 bases between. DNA of the CDR3: TGTGCCAGCAGCTTGGAGGGGGGGCGATACGAGCAGTACTTC. Translated, it gives CASSLEGGRYEQYF.

In DNA, the CDR3 is TGTGCCTCTCCGGCAGGGGAGAACACCGGGGAGCTGTTTTTT. Its translation: CASPAGENTGELFF. This chain connects TRBV30 to TRBJ2-2; weak D call: TRBD1 (6 bases). The CDR3 consists of 14 residues. CDR1 and CDR2 (germline): GTSNPN, SVGIG (reference sequence). V was shortened by 7 bases and J by 1 base, with 13 bases between the two germline ends.

The V call is TRBV5-1, the J call TRBJ2-3; 10 bases are a match to TRBD2. The V gene end was trimmed by 1 base and the J gene end by 4 bases; junction bases not matched to a gene: 6. Germline CDR1 SGHRS, CDR2 YFSETQ. CDR3 length: 16 residues. The CDR3 nucleotides are TGCGCCAGCAGCTTGAGGGTGGGACTAGCGTCAGATACGCAGTATTTT. Its protein product is CASSLRVGLASDTQYF.

V usage is TRBV29-1 and J usage is TRBJ2-7; D gene unclear. The CDR3 extends over 13 amino acids. Trimming shortened V by 1 base and J by 6 bases, and 13 bases separated the two germline ends. From germline, CDR1 is SQVTM and CDR2 ANQGSEA. CDR3 amino acids: CSVEGVLTGEQYF. Here the CDR3 DNA reads TGCAGCGTTGAAGGGGTCCTGACGGGCGAGCAGTACTTC.

The rearrangement links TRBV19 to TRBJ2-7; D not certain. The germline V gene encodes CDR1 LNHDA and CDR2 SQIVND (reference sequence). The CDR3 is made up of 15 amino acids. Trimming left V 10 bases short and J 3 bases short, with 22 bases between. The CDR3 DNA is TGTGCCACCCAACAGCACTCAAGAGTAGGCTACGAGCAGTACTTC. This translates into CATQQHSRVGYEQYF.

This rearrangement joins TRBV30 to TRBJ1-4; TRBD1 might be the D (6 bases). From germline, CDR1 is GTSNPN and CDR2 SVGIG (reference sequence). Trimming removed 5 bases at V and 8 bases at J, with 12 bases between. This CDR3 region has 12 residues. The CDR3 DNA follows: TGTGCCTGGCGGGGGACAAAAGAAAAACTGTTTTTT. It is translated as CAWRGTKEKLFF.

This clone has more than one count but fewer than ten. The chain recombines TRBV7-8 with TRBJ2-1, with 7 bases identical to TRBD2. With 3 bases clipped from V and 4 bases from J, the junction kept 12 bases outside the gene matches. This CDR3 is 17 amino acids long. The germline V gene has CDR1 SGHVS and CDR2 FQNEAQ. The CDR3 region is CASSFHGAGEVYNEQFF. CDR3 nucleotide sequence: TGTGCCAGCAGCTTCCACGGGGCGGGAGAGGTATACAATGAGCAGTTCTTC. Drawing the rest from reference TRBV7-8 and TRBJ2-1, the complete variable domain is GAGVSQSPRYKVAKRGQDVALRCDPISGHVSLFWYQQALGQGPEFLTYFQNEAQLDKSGLPSDRFFAERPEGSVSTLKIQRTQQEDSAVYLCASSFHGAGEVYNEQFFGPGTRLTVL.

This clone turned up a few times. Other DNA sequences from this sample encode an identical CDR3 as well. This chain links TRBV5-1 with TRBJ1-2; 9 bases are shared with TRBD1. Germline assignment: CDR1 SGHRS and CDR2 YFSETQ. The CDR3 covers 13 residues. Trimming took 4 bases from V and 2 from J; bases not matched to a gene: 0. CDR3 sequence: CASSGQGNYGYTF. The CDR3 DNA is TGCGCCAGCAGCGGACAGGGGAACTATGGCTACACCTTC.

About this clone itself: The same CDR3 can be traced to other DNA sequences in this sample. The chain recombines TRBV28 with TRBJ2-7; tentatively, D is TRBD1 (6 bases). The ends were cut back, 2 bases at V and 1 base at J, with 6 bases in the middle. The CDR3 length is 13 residues. In germline, CDR1 is MDHEN, CDR2 SYDVKM. The CDR3 is CASSLGQSYEQYF. The CDR3 DNA is TGTGCCAGCAGTTTAGGACAGTCCTACGAGCAGTACTTC.

The chain couples TRBV25-1 to TRBJ1-1; 9 bases match TRBD1. The V gene end was trimmed by 6 bases and the J gene end by 5 bases; junction bases not matched to a gene: 7. Looked up from germline, CDR1 is MGHDK and CDR2 is SYGVNS. The CDR3 length is 14 residues. In DNA, the CDR3 is TGTGCCAGCAGGGACAGGGGATTGGGTACTGAAGCTTTCTTT. It yields the protein CASRDRGLGTEAFF.

The J gene is TRBJ2-1, the V gene TRBV11-2; D not certain. This CDR3 spans 12 amino acids. The germline CDR1 and CDR2 sequences are SGHAT and FQNNGV. Trimming stripped 5 bases from V and 5 bases from J, with 7 bases between. This chain's CDR3 is CASSPPNNEQFF. In DNA form, the CDR3 reads TGTGCCAGCAGCCCCCCTAACAATGAGCAGTTCTTC.

The CDR3 region has the DNA TGCGCCAGCAGCCAAGTTTCGGGGTTCCACGAGCAGTACTTC. Its translation is CASSQVSGFHEQYF. The genes are TRBV4-3 and TRBJ2-7; TRBD2 is a possible D gene (5 bases). The V end lost 1 base, the J end lost 5 bases, and 12 bases lay between the germline ends. The germline gives CDR1 LGHNA, CDR2 YSLEER. This CDR3 has 14 residues.

In DNA form, the CDR3 reads TGTGCCAGCAGTTGGCGGGGCCAATTGCGTGAAAAACTGTTTTTT. Its protein product is CASSWRGQLREKLFF. This chain links TRBV6-5 with TRBJ1-4; possible D gene TRBD1, 5 bases. Germline loops: CDR1 MNHEY, CDR2 SVGAGI. This CDR3 has 15 residues. The V and J ends lost 4 bases and 7 bases respectively, with 16 bases between them.